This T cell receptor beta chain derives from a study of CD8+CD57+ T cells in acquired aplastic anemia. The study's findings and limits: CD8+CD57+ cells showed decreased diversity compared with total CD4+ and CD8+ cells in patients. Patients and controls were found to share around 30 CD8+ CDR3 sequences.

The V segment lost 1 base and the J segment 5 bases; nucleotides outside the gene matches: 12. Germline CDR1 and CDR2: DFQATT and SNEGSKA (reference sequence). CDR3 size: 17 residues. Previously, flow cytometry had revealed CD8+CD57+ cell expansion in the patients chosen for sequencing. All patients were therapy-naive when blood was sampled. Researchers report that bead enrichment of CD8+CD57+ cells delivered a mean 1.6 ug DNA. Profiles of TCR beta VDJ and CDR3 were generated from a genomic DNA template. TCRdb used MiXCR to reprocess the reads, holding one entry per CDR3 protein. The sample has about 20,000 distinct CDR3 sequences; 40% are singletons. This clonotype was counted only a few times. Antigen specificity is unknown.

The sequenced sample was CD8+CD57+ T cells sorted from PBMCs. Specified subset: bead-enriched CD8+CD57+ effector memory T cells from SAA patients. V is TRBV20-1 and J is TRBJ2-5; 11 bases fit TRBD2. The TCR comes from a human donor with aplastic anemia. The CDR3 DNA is TGCAGTGCTAGAGGGCTAGCGGGAGGTCCCCGGGGGGAGACCCAGTACTTC. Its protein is CSARGLAGGPRGETQYF.